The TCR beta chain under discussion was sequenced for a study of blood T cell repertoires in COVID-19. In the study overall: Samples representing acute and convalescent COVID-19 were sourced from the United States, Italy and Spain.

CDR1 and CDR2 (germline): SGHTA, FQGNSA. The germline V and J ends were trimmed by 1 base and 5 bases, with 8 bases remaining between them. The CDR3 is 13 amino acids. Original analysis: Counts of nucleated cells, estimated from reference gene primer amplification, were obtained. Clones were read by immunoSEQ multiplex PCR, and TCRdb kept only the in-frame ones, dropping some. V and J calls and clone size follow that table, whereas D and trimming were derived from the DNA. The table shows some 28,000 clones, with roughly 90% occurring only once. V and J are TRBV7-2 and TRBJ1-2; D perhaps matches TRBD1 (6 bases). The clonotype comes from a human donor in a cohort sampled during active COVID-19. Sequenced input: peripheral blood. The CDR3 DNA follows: TGTGCCAGCAGCTTAGGGACAGAATATGGCTACACCTTC. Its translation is CASSLGTEYGYTF.